Listed below are T cell receptor beta chains from one sample, sequenced in a study of blood T cell repertoires in COVID-19. Repertoires were generated with immunoSEQ multiplex PCR, while TCRdb's copy carries only in-frame clones and drops some. This table holds 45,000 to 55,000 clones, more than 75% found once. Sequencing input: peripheral blood. These TCRs come from a human donor in a cohort sampled during active COVID-19. The conserved cysteine and the conserved F or W are not part of the CDR3 here.

J gene: TRBJ1-3; V gene: TRBV4-1; CDR3 protein: ASSQQDFGNTIY
J gene: TRBJ2-6; V gene: TRBV6-5; CDR3 protein: ASSWQGSGANVLT
J gene: TRBJ1-2; V gene: TRBV12-5; CDR3 protein: ASGTGTVYGYT
J gene: TRBJ2-3; V gene: TRBV5-8; CDR3 protein: ASSPGVAYPREY
J gene: TRBJ2-5; V gene: TRBV6-6; CDR3 protein: ASRHGQPRGETQY
J gene: TRBJ2-1; V gene: TRBV11-2; CDR3 protein: ASSLGPSGRWFNEQF
J gene: TRBJ1-2; V gene: TRBV5-8; CDR3 protein: ASSLLQGIGGYT
J gene: TRBJ1-2; V gene: TRBV6-5; CDR3 protein: ASTTLDSLNYGYT
J gene: TRBJ2-7; V gene: TRBV6-2/TRBV6-3; CDR3 protein: ASSPAGTSGTYEQY
J gene: TRBJ2-6; V gene: TRBV20-1; CDR3 protein: SASRDLYSGANVLT
J gene: TRBJ1-6; V gene: TRBV28; CDR3 protein: ASSFSGQGLDSPLH